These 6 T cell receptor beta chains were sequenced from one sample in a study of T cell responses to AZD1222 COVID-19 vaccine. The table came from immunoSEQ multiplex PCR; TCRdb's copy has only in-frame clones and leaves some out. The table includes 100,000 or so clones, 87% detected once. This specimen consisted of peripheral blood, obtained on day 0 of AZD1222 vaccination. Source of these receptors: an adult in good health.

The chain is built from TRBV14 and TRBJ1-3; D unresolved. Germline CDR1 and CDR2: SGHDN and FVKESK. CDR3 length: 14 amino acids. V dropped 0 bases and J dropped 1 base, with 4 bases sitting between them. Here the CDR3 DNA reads TGTGCCAGCAGCCAAGATTTATCTGGAAACACCATATATTTT. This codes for CASSQDLSGNTIYF.

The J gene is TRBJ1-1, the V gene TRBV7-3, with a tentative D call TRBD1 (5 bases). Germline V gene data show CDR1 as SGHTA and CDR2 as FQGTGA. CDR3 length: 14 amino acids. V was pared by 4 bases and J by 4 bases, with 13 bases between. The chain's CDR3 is CASSSVPGSTEAFF. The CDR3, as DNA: TGTGCCAGCAGCTCCGTGCCAGGGAGCACTGAAGCTTTCTTT.

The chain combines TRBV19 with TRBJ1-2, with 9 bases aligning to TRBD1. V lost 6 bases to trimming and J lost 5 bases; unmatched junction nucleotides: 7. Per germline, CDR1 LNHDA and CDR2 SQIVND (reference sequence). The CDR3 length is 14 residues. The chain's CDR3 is CASRGWGQGYGYTF. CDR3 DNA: TGTGCCAGTAGGGGTTGGGGACAGGGTTATGGCTACACCTTC.

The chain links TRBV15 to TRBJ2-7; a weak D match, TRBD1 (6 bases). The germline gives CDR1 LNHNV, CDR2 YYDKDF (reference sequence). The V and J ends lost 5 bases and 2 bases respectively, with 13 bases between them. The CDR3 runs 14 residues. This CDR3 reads CATSESGATYEQYF. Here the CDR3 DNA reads TGTGCCACCAGCGAGTCAGGGGCAACCTACGAGCAGTACTTC.

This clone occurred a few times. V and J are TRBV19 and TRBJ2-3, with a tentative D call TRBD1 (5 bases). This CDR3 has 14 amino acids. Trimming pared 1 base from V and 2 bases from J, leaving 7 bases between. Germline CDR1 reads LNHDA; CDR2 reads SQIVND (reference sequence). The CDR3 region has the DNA TGTGCCAGTAGTATAGTAGGGGCCACAGATACGCAGTATTTT. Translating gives CASSIVGATDTQYF. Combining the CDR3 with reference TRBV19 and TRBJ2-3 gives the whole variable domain DGGITQSPKYLFRKEGQNVTLSCEQNLNHDAMYWYRQDPGQGLRLIYYSQIVNDFQKGDIAEGYSVSREKKESFPLTVTSAQKNPTAFYLCASSIVGATDTQYFGPGTRLTVL.

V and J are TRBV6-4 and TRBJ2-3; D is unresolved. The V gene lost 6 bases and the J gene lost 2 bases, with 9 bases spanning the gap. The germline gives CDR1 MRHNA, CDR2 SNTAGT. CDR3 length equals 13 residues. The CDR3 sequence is CASSQYITDTQYF. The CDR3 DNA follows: TGTGCCAGCAGCCAGTACATCACAGATACGCAGTATTTT.